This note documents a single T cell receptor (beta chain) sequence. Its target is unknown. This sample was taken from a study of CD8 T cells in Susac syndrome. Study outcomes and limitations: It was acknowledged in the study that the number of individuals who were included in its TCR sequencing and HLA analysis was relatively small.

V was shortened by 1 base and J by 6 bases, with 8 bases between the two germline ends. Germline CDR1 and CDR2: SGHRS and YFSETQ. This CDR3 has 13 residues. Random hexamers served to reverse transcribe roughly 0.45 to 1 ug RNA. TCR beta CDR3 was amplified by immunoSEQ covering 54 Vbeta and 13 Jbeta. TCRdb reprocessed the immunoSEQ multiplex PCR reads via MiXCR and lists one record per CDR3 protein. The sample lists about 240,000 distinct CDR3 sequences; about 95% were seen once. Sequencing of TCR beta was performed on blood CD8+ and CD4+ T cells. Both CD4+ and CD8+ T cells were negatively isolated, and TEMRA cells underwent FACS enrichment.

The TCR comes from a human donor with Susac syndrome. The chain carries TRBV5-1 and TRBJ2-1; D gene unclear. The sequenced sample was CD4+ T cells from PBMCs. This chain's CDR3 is CASSLRVRNEQFF. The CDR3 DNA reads TGCGCCAGCAGCTTGAGGGTCCGCAATGAGCAGTTCTTC. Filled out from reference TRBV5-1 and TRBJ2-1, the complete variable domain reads KAGVTQTPRYLIKTRGQQVTLSCSPISGHRSVSWYQQTPGQGLQFLFEYFSETQRNKGNFPGRFSGRQFSNSRSEMNVSTLELGDSALYLCASSLRVRNEQFFGPGTRLTVL.